The T cell receptor beta chain described here comes from a study of T cells in Graves' hyperthyroidism and ophthalmopathy. Study background: Any treatment followed the collection of peripheral blood at initial diagnosis.

Amplification of TCR beta CDR3 regions used RNA as the template. In the first-round RT-PCR of the TCR CDR3, the HTBI primer set was used. Using its own MiXCR run on the multiplex PCR reads, TCRdb lists one record per CDR3 protein. The table lists 400,000 to 500,000 distinct CDR3 sequences, approximately 14% of them singletons. Whole-study results and caveats: Peripheral blood also featured most of the thyroid clonotypes expanded above 0.001.

As to this clonotype: What it binds is unknown.

Orbital computed tomography, thyroid ultrasound, serum thyroxine and TRAb, and clinical symptoms together informed the diagnoses. This TCR was sampled from a woman under 30 with Graves' hyperthyroidism. What was sequenced was blood.

CDR3 sequence reads: CASSPPGRRLTGELFF. The CDR3, as DNA: TGTGCCAGCAGCCCACCGGGACGTAGACTCACCGGGGAGCTGTTTTTT. The rearrangement links TRBV7-9 to TRBJ2-2; D possibly matches TRBD1 or TRBD2 (5 bases each). Germline lookup yields CDR1 SEHNR and CDR2 FQNEAQ (reference sequence). CDR3 length equals 16 residues. Trimming took off 5 bases at V and 4 bases at J, with 17 bases between the two ends.